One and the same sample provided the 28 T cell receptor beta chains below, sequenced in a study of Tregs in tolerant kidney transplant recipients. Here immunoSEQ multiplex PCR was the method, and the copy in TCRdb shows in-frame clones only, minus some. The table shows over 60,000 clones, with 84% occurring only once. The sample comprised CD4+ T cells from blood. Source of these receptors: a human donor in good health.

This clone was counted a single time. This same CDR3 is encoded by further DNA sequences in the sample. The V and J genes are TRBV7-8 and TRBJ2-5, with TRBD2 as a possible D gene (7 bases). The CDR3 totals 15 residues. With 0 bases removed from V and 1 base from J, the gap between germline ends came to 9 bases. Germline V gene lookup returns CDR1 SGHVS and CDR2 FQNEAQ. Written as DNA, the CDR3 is TGTGCCAGCAGCTTAGCGGGGGGGCTCCAAGAGACCCAGTACTTC. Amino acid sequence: CASSLAGGLQETQYF.

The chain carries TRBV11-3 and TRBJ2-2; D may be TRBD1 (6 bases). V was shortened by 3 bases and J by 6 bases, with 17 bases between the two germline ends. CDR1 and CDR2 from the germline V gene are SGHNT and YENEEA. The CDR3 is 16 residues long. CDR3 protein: CASSFGTTRLSGELFF. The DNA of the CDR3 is TGTGCCAGCAGCTTTGGGACAACTCGGCTTTCCGGGGAGCTGTTTTTT.

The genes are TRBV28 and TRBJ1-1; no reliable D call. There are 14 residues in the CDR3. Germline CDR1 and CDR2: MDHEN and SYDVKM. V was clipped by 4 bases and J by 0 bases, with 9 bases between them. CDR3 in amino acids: CASSWEGLNTEAFF. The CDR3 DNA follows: TGTGCCAGCAGTTGGGAGGGTTTGAACACTGAAGCTTTCTTT. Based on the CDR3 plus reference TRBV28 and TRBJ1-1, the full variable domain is DVKVTQSSRYLVKRTGEKVFLECVQDMDHENMFWYRQDPGLGLRLIYFSYDVKMKEKGDIPEGYSVSREKKERFSLILESASTNQTSMYLCASSWEGLNTEAFFGQGTRLTVV.

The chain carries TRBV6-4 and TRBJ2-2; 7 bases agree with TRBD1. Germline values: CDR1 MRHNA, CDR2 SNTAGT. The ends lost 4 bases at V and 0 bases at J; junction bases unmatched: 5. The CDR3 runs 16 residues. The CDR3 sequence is CASSVRTGANTGELFF. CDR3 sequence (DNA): TGTGCCAGCAGTGTTAGAACAGGGGCGAACACCGGGGAGCTGTTTTTT.

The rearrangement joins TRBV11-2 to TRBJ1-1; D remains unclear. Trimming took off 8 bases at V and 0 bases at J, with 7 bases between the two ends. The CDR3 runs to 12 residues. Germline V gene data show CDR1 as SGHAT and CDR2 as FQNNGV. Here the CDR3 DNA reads TGTGCCAGCCGCCGACTGAACACTGAAGCTTTCTTT. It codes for CASRRLNTEAFF. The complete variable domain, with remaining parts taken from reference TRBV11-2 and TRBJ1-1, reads EAGVAQSPRYKIIEKRQSVAFWCNPISGHATLYWYQQILGQGPKLLIQFQNNGVVDDSQLPKDRFSAERLKGVDSTLKIQPAKLEDSAVYLCASRRLNTEAFFGQGTRLTVV.

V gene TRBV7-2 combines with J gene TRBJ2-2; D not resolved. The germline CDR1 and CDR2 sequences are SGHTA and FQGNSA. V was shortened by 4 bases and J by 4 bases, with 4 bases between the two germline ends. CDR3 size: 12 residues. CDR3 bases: TGTGCCAGCAGCTCTCTCACCGGGGAGCTGTTTTTT. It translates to CASSSLTGELFF.

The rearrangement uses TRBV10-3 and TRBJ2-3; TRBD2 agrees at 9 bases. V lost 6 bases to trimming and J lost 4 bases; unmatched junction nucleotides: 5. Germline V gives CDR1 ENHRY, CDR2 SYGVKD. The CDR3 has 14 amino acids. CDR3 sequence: CAIRPGLASDTQYF. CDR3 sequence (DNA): TGTGCCATCAGGCCGGGACTAGCATCAGATACGCAGTATTTT.

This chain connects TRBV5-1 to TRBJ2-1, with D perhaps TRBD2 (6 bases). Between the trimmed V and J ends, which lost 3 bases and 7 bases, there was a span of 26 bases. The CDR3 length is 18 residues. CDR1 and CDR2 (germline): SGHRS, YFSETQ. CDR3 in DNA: TGCGCCAGCAGCTCGGTGCAGTATGGCGGGATGTTCGCGAATGAGCAGTTCTTC. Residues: CASSSVQYGGMFANEQFF.

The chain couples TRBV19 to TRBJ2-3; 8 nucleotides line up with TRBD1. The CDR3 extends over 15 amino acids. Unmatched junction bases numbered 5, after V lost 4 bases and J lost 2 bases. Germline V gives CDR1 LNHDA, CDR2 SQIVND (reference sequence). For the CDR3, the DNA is TGTGCCAGTAGTACCGGACAGGGACCCACAGATACGCAGTATTTT. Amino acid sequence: CASSTGQGPTDTQYF.

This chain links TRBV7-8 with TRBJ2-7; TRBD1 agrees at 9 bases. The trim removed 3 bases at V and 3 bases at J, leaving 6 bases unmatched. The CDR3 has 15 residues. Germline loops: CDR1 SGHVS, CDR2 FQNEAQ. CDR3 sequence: CASSLDGQGHYEQYF. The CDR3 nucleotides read TGTGCCAGCAGCTTGGATGGACAGGGGCACTACGAGCAGTACTTC.

CDR3 DNA sequence: TGTGCCAGCAGTAAATGGGACAGGGGGCCCAATGAGCAGTTCTTC. This sequence encodes CASSKWDRGPNEQFF. The V and J genes are TRBV2 and TRBJ2-1; 12 bases line up with TRBD1. CDR3 length equals 15 residues. The V gene end was trimmed by 5 bases and the J gene end by 6 bases; junction bases not matched to a gene: 5. The germline CDR1 and CDR2 sequences are SNHLY and FYNNEI.

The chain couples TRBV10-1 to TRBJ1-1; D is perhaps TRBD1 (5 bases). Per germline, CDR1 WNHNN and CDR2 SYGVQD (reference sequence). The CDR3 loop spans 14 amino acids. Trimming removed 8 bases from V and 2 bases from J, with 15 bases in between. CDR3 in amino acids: CASEERGNNTEAFF. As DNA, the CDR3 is TGCGCCAGCGAGGAAAGGGGAAATAACACTGAAGCTTTCTTT.

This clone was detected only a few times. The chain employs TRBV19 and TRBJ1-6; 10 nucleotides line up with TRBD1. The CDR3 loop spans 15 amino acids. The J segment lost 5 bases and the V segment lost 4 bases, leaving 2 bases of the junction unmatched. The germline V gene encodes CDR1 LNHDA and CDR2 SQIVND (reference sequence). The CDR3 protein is CASSTGTGDNSPLHF. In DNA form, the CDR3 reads TGTGCCAGTAGTACCGGGACAGGGGATAATTCACCCCTCCACTTT.

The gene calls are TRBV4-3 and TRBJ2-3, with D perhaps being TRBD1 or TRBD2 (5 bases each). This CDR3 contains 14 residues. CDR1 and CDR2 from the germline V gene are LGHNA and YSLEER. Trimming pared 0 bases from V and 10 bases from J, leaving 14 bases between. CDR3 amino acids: CASSQDRGAYPQYF. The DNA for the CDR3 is TGCGCCAGCAGCCAAGATCGAGGGGCGTATCCGCAGTATTTT.

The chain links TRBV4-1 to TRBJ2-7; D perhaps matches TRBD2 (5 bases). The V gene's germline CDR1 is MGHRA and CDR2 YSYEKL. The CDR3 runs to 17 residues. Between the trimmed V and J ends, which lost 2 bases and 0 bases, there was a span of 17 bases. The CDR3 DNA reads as TGCGCCAGCAGCCAAAGTGTTGGACTGGGAAGCTCCTACGAGCAGTACTTC. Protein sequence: CASSQSVGLGSSYEQYF.

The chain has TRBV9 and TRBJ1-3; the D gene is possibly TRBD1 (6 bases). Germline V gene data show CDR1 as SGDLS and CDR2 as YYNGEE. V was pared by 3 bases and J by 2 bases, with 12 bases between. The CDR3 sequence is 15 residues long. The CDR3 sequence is CASSDRVGTGNTIYF. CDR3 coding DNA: TGTGCCAGCAGCGACAGGGTAGGGACTGGAAACACCATATATTTT.

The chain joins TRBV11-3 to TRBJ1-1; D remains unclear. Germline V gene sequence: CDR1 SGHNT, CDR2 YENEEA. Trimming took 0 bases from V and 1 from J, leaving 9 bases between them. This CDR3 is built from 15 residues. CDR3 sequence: CASSLDFSKNTEAFF. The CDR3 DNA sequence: TGTGCCAGCAGCTTAGATTTCTCGAAGAACACTGAAGCTTTCTTT.

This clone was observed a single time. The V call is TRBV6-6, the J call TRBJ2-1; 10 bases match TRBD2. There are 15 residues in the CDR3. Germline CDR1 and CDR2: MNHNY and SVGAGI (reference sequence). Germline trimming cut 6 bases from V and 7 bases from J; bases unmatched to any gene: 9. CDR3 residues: CASSGQRGGWNEQFF. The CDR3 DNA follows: TGTGCCAGCAGCGGTCAGCGGGGGGGCTGGAATGAGCAGTTCTTC.

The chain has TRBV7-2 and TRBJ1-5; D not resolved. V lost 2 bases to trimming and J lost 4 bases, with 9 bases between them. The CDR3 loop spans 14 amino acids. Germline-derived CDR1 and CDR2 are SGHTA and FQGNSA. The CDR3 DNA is TGTGCCAGCAGCTTATACAGTATGAATCAGCCCCAGCATTTT. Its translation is CASSLYSMNQPQHF. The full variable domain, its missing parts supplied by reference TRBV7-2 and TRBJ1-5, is GAGVSQSPSNKVTEKGKDVELRCDPISGHTALYWYRQSLGQGLEFLIYFQGNSAPDKSGLPSDRFSAERTGGSVSTLTIQRTQQEDSAVYLCASSLYSMNQPQHFGDGTRLSIL.

CDR3 sequence reads: CASSGGTGRETQYF. Written as DNA, the CDR3 is TGTGCCAGCAGTGGAGGGACAGGGAGGGAGACCCAGTACTTC. V gene TRBV2 combines with J gene TRBJ2-5; 9 bases are shared with TRBD1. Losses at the gene ends were 4 bases for V and 5 bases for J; bases not matched to a gene: 5. Germline V gives CDR1 SNHLY, CDR2 FYNNEI. The CDR3 covers 14 residues.

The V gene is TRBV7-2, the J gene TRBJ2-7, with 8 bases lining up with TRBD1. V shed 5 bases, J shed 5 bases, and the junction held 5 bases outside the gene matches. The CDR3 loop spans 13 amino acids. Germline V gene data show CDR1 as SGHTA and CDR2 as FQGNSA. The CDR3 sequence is CASSTDRGDEQYF. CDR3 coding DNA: TGTGCCAGCAGCACAGACAGGGGAGACGAGCAGTACTTC.

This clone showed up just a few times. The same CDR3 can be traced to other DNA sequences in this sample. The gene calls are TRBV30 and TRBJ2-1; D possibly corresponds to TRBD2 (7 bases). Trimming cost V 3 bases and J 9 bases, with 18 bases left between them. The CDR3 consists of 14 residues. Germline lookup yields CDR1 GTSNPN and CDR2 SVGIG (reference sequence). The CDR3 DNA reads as TGTGCCTGGAGGGGGGGCGGGTCGGGGGGTGAGCAGTTCTTC. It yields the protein CAWRGGGSGGEQFF. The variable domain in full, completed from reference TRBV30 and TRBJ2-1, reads SQTIHQWPATLVQPVGSPLSLECTVEGTSNPNLYWYRQAAGRGLQLLFYSVGIGQISSEVPQNLSASRPQDRQFILSSKKLLLSDSGFYLCAWRGGGSGGEQFFGPGTRLTVL.

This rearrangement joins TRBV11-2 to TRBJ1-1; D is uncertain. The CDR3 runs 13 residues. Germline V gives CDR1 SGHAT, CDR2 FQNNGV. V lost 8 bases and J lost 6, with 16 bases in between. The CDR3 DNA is TGTGCCAGCGGATTCCGGGCAGTCCCTGAAGCTTTCTTT. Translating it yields CASGFRAVPEAFF.

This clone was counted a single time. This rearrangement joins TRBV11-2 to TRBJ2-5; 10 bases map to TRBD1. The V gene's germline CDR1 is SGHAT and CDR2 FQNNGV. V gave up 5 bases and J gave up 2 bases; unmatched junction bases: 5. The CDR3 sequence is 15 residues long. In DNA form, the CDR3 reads TGTGCCAGCAGCGCCGTGGACAGGGGGCAAGAGACCCAGTACTTC. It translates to CASSAVDRGQETQYF.

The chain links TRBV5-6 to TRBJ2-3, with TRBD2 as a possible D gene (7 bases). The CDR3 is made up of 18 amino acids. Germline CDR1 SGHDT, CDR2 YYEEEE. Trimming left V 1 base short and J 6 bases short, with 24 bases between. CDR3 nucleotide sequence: TGTGCCAGCAGCTTGCTGAGGGAGGGGGTTTGGGCCCGGGATACGCAGTATTTT. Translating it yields CASSLLREGVWARDTQYF.

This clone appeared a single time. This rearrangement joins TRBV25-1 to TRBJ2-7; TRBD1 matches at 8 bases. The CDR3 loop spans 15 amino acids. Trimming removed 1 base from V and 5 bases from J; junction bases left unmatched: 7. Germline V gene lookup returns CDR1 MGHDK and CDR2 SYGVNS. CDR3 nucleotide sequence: TGTGCCAGCAGTGAATCATCCAGGGGGCTCGACGAGCAGTACTTC. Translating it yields CASSESSRGLDEQYF.

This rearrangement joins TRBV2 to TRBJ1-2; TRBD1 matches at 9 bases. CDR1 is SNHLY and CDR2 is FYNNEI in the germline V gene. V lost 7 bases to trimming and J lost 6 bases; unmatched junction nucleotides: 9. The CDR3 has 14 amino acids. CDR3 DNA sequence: TGTGCCAGCAACCTGGGACAGGGAGAAAATGGCTACACCTTC. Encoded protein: CASNLGQGENGYTF.

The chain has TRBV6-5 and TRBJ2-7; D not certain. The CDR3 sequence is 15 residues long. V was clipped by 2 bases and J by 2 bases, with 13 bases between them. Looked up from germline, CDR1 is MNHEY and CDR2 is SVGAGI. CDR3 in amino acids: CASSYHGSWPYEQYF. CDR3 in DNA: TGTGCCAGCAGTTACCACGGCAGCTGGCCCTACGAGCAGTACTTC.